In its sample, the clone carrying this T cell receptor beta chain was seen a few times. In the original analysis: Researchers report that nucleated cell counts were estimated from reference gene primer amplification. The assay was immunoSEQ multiplex PCR, and TCRdb's table has in-frame clones only and misses some. That table furnishes V, J and clone size, whereas the DNA furnished D and trimming. The sample has 250,000 to 350,000 clones; about 90% are singletons. The sample belongs to a study of blood T cell repertoires in COVID-19. Turning to the study itself: Sites in the United States, Italy and Spain provided acute and convalescent COVID-19 samples. T cells, B-cell-depleted T cells, or PBMCs supplied cDNA or gDNA.

The germline CDR1 and CDR2 sequences are LNHDA and SQIVND (reference sequence). V was cut by 6 bases and J by 8 bases, with 11 bases left in between. The CDR3 covers 12 residues. The source material was peripheral blood. This sequence originates from a woman in her forties or fifties who had recovered from COVID-19. This chain uses TRBV19 with TRBJ1-5; no firm D call. CDR3 nucleotides: TGTGCCAGTAGGGAGACCTACGAGCCCCAGCATTTT. Translation gives CASRETYEPQHF. Together with reference TRBV19 and TRBJ1-5, the CDR3 gives the full variable domain: DGGITQSPKYLFRKEGQNVTLSCEQNLNHDAMYWYRQDPGQGLRLIYYSQIVNDFQKGDIAEGYSVSREKKESFPLTVTSAQKNPTAFYLCASRETYEPQHFGDGTRLSIL.